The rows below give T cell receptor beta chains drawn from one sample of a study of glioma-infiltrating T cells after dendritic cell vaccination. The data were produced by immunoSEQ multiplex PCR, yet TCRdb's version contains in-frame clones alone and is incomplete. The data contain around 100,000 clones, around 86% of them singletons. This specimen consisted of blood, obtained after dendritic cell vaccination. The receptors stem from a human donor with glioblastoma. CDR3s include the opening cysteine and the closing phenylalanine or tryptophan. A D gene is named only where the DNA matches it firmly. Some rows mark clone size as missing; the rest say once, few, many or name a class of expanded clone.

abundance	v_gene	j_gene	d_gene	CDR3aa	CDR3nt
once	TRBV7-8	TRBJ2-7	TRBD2	CASSSTSGVYEQYF	TGTGCCAGCAGCTCGACTAGCGGGGTCTACGAGCAGTACTTC
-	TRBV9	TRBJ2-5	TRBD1	CASSPGTGGLETQYF	TGTGCCAGCAGCCCAGGGACAGGGGGCCTCGAGACCCAGTACTTC
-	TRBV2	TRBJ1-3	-	CASTGVPGNTIYF	TGTGCCAGCACAGGGGTCCCTGGAAACACCATATATTTT
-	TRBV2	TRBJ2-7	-	CASTGSSYEQYF	TGTGCCAGCACCGGGTCCTCCTACGAGCAGTACTTC
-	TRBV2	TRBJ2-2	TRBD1	CASSRDSEVSGELFF	TGTGCCAGCAGTCGGGACAGCGAGGTCTCGGGGGAGCTGTTTTTT
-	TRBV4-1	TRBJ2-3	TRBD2	CASSQVLAGGQSKSDTQYF	TGCGCCAGCAGCCAAGTACTAGCGGGGGGGCAAAGTAAGTCAGATACGCAGTATTTT
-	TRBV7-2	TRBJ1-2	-	CASSFWGIGGYGYTF	TGTGCCAGCAGCTTCTGGGGTATAGGGGGATATGGCTACACCTTC
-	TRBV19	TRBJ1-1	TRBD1	CASKLDRGLAFF	TGTGCCAGTAAATTGGACAGGGGGCTAGCTTTCTTT
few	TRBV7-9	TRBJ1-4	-	CASSLALTNEKLFF	TGTGCCAGCAGCTTAGCCCTCACAAATGAAAAACTGTTTTTT
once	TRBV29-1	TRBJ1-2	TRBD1	CSVEGQESYGYTF	TGCAGCGTTGAGGGACAGGAATCCTATGGCTACACCTTC
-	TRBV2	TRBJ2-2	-	CASSSSGYGTGELFF	TGTGCCAGCAGTTCAAGCGGGTATGGCACCGGGGAGCTGTTTTTT
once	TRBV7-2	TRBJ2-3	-	CASLRRNADTQYF	TGTGCCAGCTTACGGAGAAACGCAGATACGCAGTATTTT
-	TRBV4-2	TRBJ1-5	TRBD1	CASSQDLSGQRLHF	TGTGCCAGCAGCCAAGATTTATCGGGACAGCGTCTACATTTT
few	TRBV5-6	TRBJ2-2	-	CASSLVRSGELFF	TGTGCCAGCAGCTTGGTGAGGTCCGGGGAGCTGTTTTTT
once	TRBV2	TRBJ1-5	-	CASREERGQPQHF	TGTGCCAGCAGGGAGGAGAGAGGGCAGCCCCAGCATTTT
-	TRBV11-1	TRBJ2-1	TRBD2	CASSFSGGVGNEQFF	TGTGCCAGCAGTTTTAGCGGGGGAGTAGGAAATGAGCAGTTCTTC
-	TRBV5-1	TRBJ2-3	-	CASRDGVNTDTQYF	TGCGCCAGCAGGGACGGGGTAAACACAGATACGCAGTATTTT
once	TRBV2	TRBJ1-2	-	CARPGGFNYGYTF	TGTGCCAGACCCGGCGGGTTTAACTATGGCTACACCTTC
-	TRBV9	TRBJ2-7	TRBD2	CASSQVRGLAGAYEQYF	TGTGCCAGCAGCCAAGTCAGGGGGCTAGCGGGAGCCTACGAGCAGTACTTC
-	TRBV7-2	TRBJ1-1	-	CASSKTQTNTEAFF	TGTGCCAGCAGTAAGACACAGACGAACACTGAAGCTTTCTTT
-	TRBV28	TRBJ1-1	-	CASSLVGGAGPKLNTEAFF	TGTGCCAGCAGTTTGGTGGGAGGAGCTGGGCCGAAATTGAACACTGAAGCTTTCTTT
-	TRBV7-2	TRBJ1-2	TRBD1	CASSGTGGDYGYTF	TGTGCCAGCAGCGGGACAGGGGGGGACTATGGCTACACCTTC
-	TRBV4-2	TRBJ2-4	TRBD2	CASSQPISGGFAKNIQYF	TGTGCCAGCAGCCAACCAATTAGCGGGGGGTTCGCCAAAAACATTCAGTACTTC
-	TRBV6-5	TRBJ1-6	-	CASSYSRSGGGLLHF	TGTGCCAGCAGTTACTCGAGGTCGGGGGGCGGGCTCCTCCACTTT
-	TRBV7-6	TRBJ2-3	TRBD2	CASSSDGLAGYSSTDTQYF	TGTGCCAGCAGCTCCGACGGACTAGCGGGATACTCTAGCACAGATACGCAGTATTTT
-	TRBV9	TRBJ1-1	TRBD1	CASSLGTANTEAFF	TGTGCCAGCAGCTTAGGGACAGCGAACACTGAAGCTTTCTTT
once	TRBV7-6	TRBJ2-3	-	CASSFSPTDTQYF	TGTGCCAGCAGCTTTAGCCCCACAGATACGCAGTATTTT
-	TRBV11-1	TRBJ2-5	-	CASSPWTPPETQYF	TGTGCCAGCAGCCCCTGGACACCGCCGGAGACCCAGTACTTC
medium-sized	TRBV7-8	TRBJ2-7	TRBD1	CASSPRGQGAGEQYF	TGTGCCAGCAGCCCTCGGGGCCAGGGGGCGGGGGAGCAGTACTTC
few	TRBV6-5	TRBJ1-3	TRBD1	CASSPTGSSGNTIYF	TGTGCCAGCAGTCCGACAGGGAGCTCTGGAAACACCATATATTTT
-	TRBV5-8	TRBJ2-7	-	CASSLSPGHEQYF	TGTGCCAGCAGCTTGTCCCCTGGGCACGAGCAGTACTTC